Included here is one T cell receptor beta chain sequence, with context. What it binds is unknown. The sample comes from a study of T cell responses to AZD1222 COVID-19 vaccine. General study results and limits: Spike-specific TCR breadth and depth both grew after two AZD1222 doses.

The assay was immunoSEQ multiplex PCR, and TCRdb's table has in-frame clones only and misses some. The profile covers about 260,000 clones, with 85% to 95% appearing a single time and 0.55% taken by the ten largest. This receptor was taken from an adult in good health. The material sequenced was peripheral blood, taken on day 0 of AZD1222 vaccination.

CDR3: CLAGLLDTQYF. In DNA, the CDR3 is TGTCTAGCGGGGCTTTTAGATACGCAGTATTTT. The chain employs TRBV7-9 and TRBJ2-3; TRBD2 aligns across 9 bases. The CDR3 is made up of 11 amino acids. CDR1 is SEHNR, CDR2 FQNEAQ, per germline (reference sequence).